This T cell receptor (beta chain) appears in the sequencing data of a study of metastatic and nonmetastatic thyroid tumors. Study details: For malignant and benign thyroid patients, tumor or nodule tissue and blood were the sources whose repertoires were compared. General study findings and limits: Reports indicated that malignant thyroid tumors showed significantly higher TCR beta diversity than benign nodules did, in blood and tumor.

V lost 7 bases to trimming and J lost 4 bases, with 17 bases between them. The germline V gene encodes CDR1 MNHNS and CDR2 SASEGT. The CDR3 sequence is 14 residues long. Among the patients, none had received any treatment before thyroid surgery. As handled by the study authors: What underpinned the distant-metastasis classifier for papillary thyroid cancer was the set of CDR3 differences across clinicopathological groups. TCRdb recomputed clones from the PCR reads via MiXCR. The V and J calls come from TCRdb's annotation, not from the publication. The sample yields 11,000 to 15,000 clones, 20% to 30% seen once. A note on this clone: Its antigen is undetermined.

Sequenced material: tumor tissue. This clonotype was obtained from a female donor with papillary thyroid cancer or a benign thyroid nodule (not recorded which). Some clones in this sample may be carry-over from other donors' samples. The chain combines TRBV6-1 with TRBJ2-7; no clear D gene. The CDR3 protein is CASTSDNPYYEQYF. The CDR3 DNA is TGTGCCAGCACCTCCGACAACCCTTATTACGAGCAGTACTTC.